This T cell receptor (beta chain) was identified in a study of cytomegalovirus exposure and HLA in healthy donors. Trimming removed 10 bases from V and 5 bases from J; junction bases left unmatched: 7. Germline loops: CDR1 LNHDA, CDR2 SQIVND (reference sequence). The CDR3 extends over 12 amino acids. The PCR employed 60 Vbeta primers together with 13 Jbeta primers. Sequenced by immunoSEQ multiplex PCR; TCRdb stores in-frame clones only, minus some. The sample carries 100,000 to 150,000 clones, about 80% recorded once. Sample: PBMCs. This TCR came from a man in his thirties or forties in good health and CMV-seropositive. The chain joins TRBV19 to TRBJ1-1, with 7 bases matching TRBD1. As DNA, the CDR3 is TGTGCCACCGGACAGGTGTGGACTGAAGCTTTCTTT. Translated, it gives CATGQVWTEAFF.